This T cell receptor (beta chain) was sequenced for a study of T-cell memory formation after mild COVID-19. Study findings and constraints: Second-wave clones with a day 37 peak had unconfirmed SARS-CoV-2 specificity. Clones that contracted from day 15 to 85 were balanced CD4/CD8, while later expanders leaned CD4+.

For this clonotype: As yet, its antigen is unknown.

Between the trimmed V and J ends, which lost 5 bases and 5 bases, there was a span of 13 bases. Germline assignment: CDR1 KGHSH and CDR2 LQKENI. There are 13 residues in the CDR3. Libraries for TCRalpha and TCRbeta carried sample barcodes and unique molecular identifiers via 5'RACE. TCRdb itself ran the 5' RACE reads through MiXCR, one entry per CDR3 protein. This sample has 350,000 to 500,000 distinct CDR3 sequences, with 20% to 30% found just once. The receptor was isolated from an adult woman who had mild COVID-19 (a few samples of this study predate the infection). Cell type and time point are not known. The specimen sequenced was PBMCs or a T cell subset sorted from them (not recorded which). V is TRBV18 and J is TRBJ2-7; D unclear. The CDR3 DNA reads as TGTGCCAGCTCAAAGGACGCCGCGGACGAGCAGTACTTC. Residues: CASSKDAADEQYF.